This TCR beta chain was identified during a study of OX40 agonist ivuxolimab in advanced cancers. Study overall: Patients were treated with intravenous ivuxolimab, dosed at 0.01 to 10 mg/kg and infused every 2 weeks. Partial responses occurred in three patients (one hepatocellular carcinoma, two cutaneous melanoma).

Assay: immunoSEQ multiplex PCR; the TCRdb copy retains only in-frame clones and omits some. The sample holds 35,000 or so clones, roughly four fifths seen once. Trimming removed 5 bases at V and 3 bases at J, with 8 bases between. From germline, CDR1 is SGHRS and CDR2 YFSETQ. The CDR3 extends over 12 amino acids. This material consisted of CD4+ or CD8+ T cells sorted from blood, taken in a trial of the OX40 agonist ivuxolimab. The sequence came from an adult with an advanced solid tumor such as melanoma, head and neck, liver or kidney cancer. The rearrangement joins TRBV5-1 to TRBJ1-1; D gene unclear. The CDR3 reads CASREGDTEAFF. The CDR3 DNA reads TGCGCCAGCAGGGAGGGAGACACTGAAGCTTTCTTT.